The source of this T cell receptor beta chain is a study of technical replicates of blood from a handful of donors. This clone occurred once. Here immunoSEQ multiplex PCR was the method, and the copy in TCRdb shows in-frame clones only, minus some. The repertoire consists of under 85,000 clones, with 93% occurring once and the leading ten covering over 0.4%. Germline V gene lookup returns CDR1 LGHNT and CDR2 FRNRAP. The CDR3 length is 17 residues. V lost 1 base, J lost 5 bases, and 13 bases stayed unmatched. The chain employs TRBV12-5 and TRBJ2-7, with 8 bases aligning to TRBD2. The origin of this receptor is a human donor in good health. Sequences were obtained from T cells isolated from PBMCs. The CDR3 sequence is CASGLAFQSGRIDEQYF. CDR3 coding DNA: TGTGCTAGTGGTTTGGCGTTTCAGAGCGGGAGAATCGACGAGCAGTACTTC.